This T cell receptor beta chain was retrieved from a study of blood T cell repertoires in COVID-19. Study context: Researchers got acute and convalescent COVID-19 samples from the United States, Italy and Spain. Nucleic acid was either cDNA or gDNA, and it came from T cells, B-cell-depleted T cells, or PBMCs.

V shed 1 base and J 7 bases; nucleotides not matched to a gene: 11. From germline, CDR1 is MGHRA and CDR2 YSYEKL. CDR3 size: 17 residues. Libraries were prepared by immunoSEQ multiplex PCR; TCRdb keeps only in-frame clonotypes and omits some of them. The table has approximately 180,000 clones, almost 80% seen once; the top ten hold less than 30%. The genes are TRBV4-1 and TRBJ2-1, with TRBD2 matching 9 bases. The source is a woman in her 70s with acute or convalescent COVID-19. Sequencing was carried out using peripheral blood. The chain's CDR3 is CASSQVARTSGLNEQFF. In DNA, the CDR3 is TGCGCCAGCAGCCAAGTGGCTAGAACTAGCGGGCTTAATGAGCAGTTCTTC.